This T cell receptor (beta chain) was retrieved from a study of CD8+CD57+ T cells in acquired aplastic anemia. Study in general: The study obtained 9 million to 13 million reads on average for CD4+ cells from healthy donors.

This CDR3 is built from 15 residues. Trimming pared 5 bases from V and 1 base from J, leaving 12 bases between. From germline, CDR1 is LNHDA and CDR2 SQIVND (reference sequence). Both TCR beta VDJ combination and CDR3 sequence profiling were carried out. Genomic DNA was the template for this profiling. TCRdb called the reads again in MiXCR, with one record for every CDR3 protein. The sample shows around 190,000 distinct CDR3 sequences, around 60% of them seen only once. The study, taken as a whole, reports: Controls did not differ significantly from patients in CD8+ Simpson's diversity. There were 25 to 30 CD8+ CDR3 sequences that occurred in both patients and controls.

A remark on this clonotype: Its target is not known.

The chain joins TRBV19 to TRBJ1-5; D gene ambiguous. Sequenced: sorted CD4+, CD8+, or CD8+CD57+ T cells (not recorded which) from PBMCs. The sequence came from a human donor in good health. CDR3 nucleotide sequence: TGTGCCAGTAGTCGACAAAAGTCCAGCAATCAGCCCCAGCATTTT. Its translation: CASSRQKSSNQPQHF. Using reference TRBV19 and TRBJ1-5 for the parts outside the CDR3, the full variable domain is DGGITQSPKYLFRKEGQNVTLSCEQNLNHDAMYWYRQDPGQGLRLIYYSQIVNDFQKGDIAEGYSVSREKKESFPLTVTSAQKNPTAFYLCASSRQKSSNQPQHFGDGTRLSIL.